Below, 19 T cell receptor beta chains from the same sample are listed, as sequenced in a study of beta chain features in type 1 diabetes. Isolated RNA was reverse transcribed in full, so expressed TCRB transcripts were sequenced. Libraries were prepared by immunoSEQ multiplex PCR; TCRdb keeps only in-frame clonotypes and omits some of them. The sample yields 250,000 or so clones, 68% seen once. Sequencing used naive CD4+ T cells from blood. The receptors here all came from a man aged 25 to 45 in good health.

This clone appeared a single time. V is TRBV18 and J is TRBJ2-2, with 8 bases matching TRBD1. The CDR3 is 14 residues long. V lost 4 bases, J lost 12 bases, and 10 bases stayed unmatched. Germline CDR1 is KGHSH and CDR2 is LQKENI. The CDR3 is CASSQRTGKRQLFF. The CDR3 DNA sequence: TGTGCCAGCTCACAACGGACAGGGAAAAGACAGCTGTTTTTT.

The gene calls are TRBV27 and TRBJ1-5, with D possibly TRBD1 on 5 matching bases. The CDR3 runs 15 residues. The germline V and J ends were trimmed by 5 bases and 0 bases, with 11 bases remaining between them. In germline, CDR1 is MNHEY, CDR2 SMNVEV (reference sequence). CDR3 coding DNA: TGTGCCAGCAGTCCCGGGACGGTTAGCAATCAGCCCCAGCATTTT. Its translation: CASSPGTVSNQPQHF.

The V call is TRBV7-9, the J call TRBJ2-7; D is undetermined. The germline V gene has CDR1 SEHNR and CDR2 FQNEAQ (reference sequence). V was shortened by 2 bases and J by 2 bases, with 10 bases between the two germline ends. CDR3 size: 14 residues. The CDR3 DNA reads as TGTGCCAGCAGCTTATCTGAAACACCCTACGAGCAGTACTTC. Encoded protein: CASSLSETPYEQYF.

This clone was detected once. CDR3: CASSQDRTRMNEQYF. Written as DNA, the CDR3 is TGCGCCAGCAGCCAAGACCGGACCCGGATGAACGAGCAGTACTTC. The chain has TRBV4-3 and TRBJ2-7; D is unresolved. V lost 0 bases to trimming and J lost 5 bases, with 14 bases between them. The CDR3 runs 15 residues. Germline-derived CDR1 and CDR2 are LGHNA and YSLEER.

The V call is TRBV4-3, the J call TRBJ2-3, with TRBD2 as a possible D gene (5 bases). Germline V gene lookup returns CDR1 LGHNA and CDR2 YSLEER. The CDR3 consists of 14 residues. Trimming took off 4 bases at V and 5 bases at J, with 13 bases between the two ends. The CDR3 reads CASSPGRAGDTQYF. The CDR3, as DNA: TGCGCCAGCAGCCCAGGACGGGCGGGAGATACGCAGTATTTT.

The V call is TRBV20-1, the J call TRBJ2-5, with D possibly matching TRBD2 (6 bases). Germline V gene lookup returns CDR1 DFQATT and CDR2 SNEGSKA (reference sequence). The CDR3 totals 11 residues. V was clipped by 6 bases and J by 5 bases, with 10 bases between them. The CDR3 DNA reads as TGCAGTGCCCAGGAGGGGGAGACCCAGTACTTC. This encodes CSAQEGETQYF.

The chain has TRBV6-6 and TRBJ2-3; D is uncertain. The CDR3 runs 11 residues. The V end lost 6 bases, the J end lost 5 bases, and 6 bases lay between the germline ends. The germline V gene has CDR1 MNHNY and CDR2 SVGAGI (reference sequence). The CDR3 here is CASSLGDTQYF. Written as DNA, the CDR3 is TGTGCCAGCAGCCTCGGAGATACGCAGTATTTT.

This clone has just a few counts. V gene TRBV27 combines with J gene TRBJ2-3; 9 bases align to TRBD1. The CDR3 has 15 amino acids. V lost 6 bases to trimming and J lost 4 bases; unmatched junction nucleotides: 8. Germline V lookup: CDR1 MNHEY, CDR2 SMNVEV (reference sequence). CDR3 nucleotides: TGTGCCAGCAGGACTTACAGGGGGCTATCAGATACGCAGTATTTT. Translated: CASRTYRGLSDTQYF.

This chain uses TRBV5-1 with TRBJ2-1, with D uncertain. Germline V gene lookup returns CDR1 SGHRS and CDR2 YFSETQ. This CDR3 has 12 amino acids. The V end lost 1 base, the J end lost 8 bases, and 7 bases lay between the germline ends. In nucleotides, the CDR3 is TGCGCCAGCAGCTTGTTAGCCGATGAGCAGTTCTTC. Encoded protein: CASSLLADEQFF. Supplemented by reference TRBV5-1 and TRBJ2-1, the full variable domain reads KAGVTQTPRYLIKTRGQQVTLSCSPISGHRSVSWYQQTPGQGLQFLFEYFSETQRNKGNFPGRFSGRQFSNSRSEMNVSTLELGDSALYLCASSLLADEQFFGPGTRLTVL.

This chain joins TRBV15 and TRBJ1-5; no reliable D call. Trimming left V 1 base short and J 0 bases short, with 7 bases between. CDR1 and CDR2 (germline): LNHNV, YYDKDF (reference sequence). The CDR3 sequence is 15 residues long. CDR3 sequence: CATSRAQYSNQPQHF. DNA for the CDR3: TGTGCCACCAGCAGAGCCCAGTATAGCAATCAGCCCCAGCATTTT.

The table lists this clone with a count of one. The V and J genes are TRBV29-1 and TRBJ2-5; D uncertain. V was trimmed by 7 bases and J by 0 bases, leaving 9 bases between them. This CDR3 contains 12 residues. Germline CDR1 SQVTM, CDR2 ANQGSEA. This CDR3 is CSAGPNQETQYF. CDR3 DNA: TGCAGCGCCGGGCCAAACCAAGAGACCCAGTACTTC. The full variable domain, in which reference TRBV29-1 and TRBJ2-5 provide the parts outside the CDR3, is SAVISQKPSRDICQRGTSLTIQCQVDSQVTMMFWYRQQPGQSLTLIATANQGSEATYESGFVIDKFPISRPNLTFSTLTVSNMSPEDSSIYLCSAGPNQETQYFGPGTRLLVL.

The chain carries TRBV2 and TRBJ1-2, with D perhaps TRBD1 (5 bases). The germline CDR1 and CDR2 sequences are SNHLY and FYNNEI. Trimming took off 8 bases at V and 7 bases at J, with 11 bases between the two ends. The CDR3 covers 11 residues. The CDR3 region is CASGGGAGYTF. CDR3 coding DNA: TGTGCCAGCGGGGGTGGGGCTGGCTACACCTTC.

The J gene is TRBJ2-2, the V gene TRBV30; 10 nucleotides line up with TRBD2. J gave up 5 bases and V 4 bases, and 4 bases lay outside the gene matches. From germline, CDR1 is GTSNPN and CDR2 SVGIG (reference sequence). The CDR3 extends over 14 amino acids. DNA for the CDR3: TGTGCCTGGAATCTACTAGCGGGGACCGGGGAGCTGTTTTTT. Its protein is CAWNLLAGTGELFF.

The chain joins TRBV29-1 to TRBJ2-3; no definite D call. In germline, CDR1 is SQVTM, CDR2 ANQGSEA. This CDR3 has 15 residues. Between the trimmed V and J ends, which lost 4 bases and 0 bases, there was a span of 14 bases. For the CDR3, the DNA is TGCAGCGTTGGGCCTGGTCTCTTGAGCACAGATACGCAGTATTTT. Translating it yields CSVGPGLLSTDTQYF.

The J gene is TRBJ2-5, the V gene TRBV29-1, with 10 bases matching TRBD1. With V trimmed by 7 bases and J by 5 bases, 7 bases remained unmatched. This CDR3 spans 13 amino acids. The germline V gene has CDR1 SQVTM and CDR2 ANQGSEA. CDR3 loop: CSARQGAAETQYF. As DNA, the CDR3 is TGCAGCGCCCGACAGGGGGCGGCGGAGACCCAGTACTTC. Combining the CDR3 with reference TRBV29-1 and TRBJ2-5 gives the whole variable domain SAVISQKPSRDICQRGTSLTIQCQVDSQVTMMFWYRQQPGQSLTLIATANQGSEATYESGFVIDKFPISRPNLTFSTLTVSNMSPEDSSIYLCSARQGAAETQYFGPGTRLLVL.

This chain links TRBV9 with TRBJ2-1, with D perhaps TRBD1 (5 bases). Germline V lookup: CDR1 SGDLS, CDR2 YYNGEE. V lost 0 bases and J lost 0, with 10 bases in between. The CDR3 spans 16 residues. This CDR3 is CASSVAGLGSYNEQFF. The DNA for the CDR3 is TGTGCCAGCAGCGTAGCAGGGCTAGGCTCCTACAATGAGCAGTTCTTC.

This chain links TRBV6-6 with TRBJ2-3, with 9 bases identical to TRBD1. V trimming: 6 bases; J trimming: 5 bases; junction bases outside the gene matches: 9. The CDR3 loop spans 15 amino acids. Germline V lookup: CDR1 MNHNY, CDR2 SVGAGI (reference sequence). CDR3 protein: CASRPRTGAVDTQYF. The CDR3 DNA is TGTGCCAGCAGACCCCGGACAGGGGCTGTAGATACGCAGTATTTT.

V gene TRBV6-1 combines with J gene TRBJ2-1; possible D gene TRBD1, 6 bases. V dropped 2 bases and J dropped 1 base, with 9 bases sitting between them. CDR3 size: 15 residues. Germline V CDR1 and CDR2: MNHNS, SASEGT. CDR3 DNA: TGTGCCAGCAGTGAACAGGGGTCATCCTACAATGAGCAGTTCTTC. Protein sequence: CASSEQGSSYNEQFF.

This clone was picked up a small number of times. The genes are TRBV29-1 and TRBJ2-7; the D gene could be TRBD1 or TRBD2 (5 bases each). Trimming pared 4 bases from V and 6 bases from J, leaving 10 bases between. Germline V gives CDR1 SQVTM, CDR2 ANQGSEA. The CDR3 runs 11 residues. The chain's CDR3 is CSVGAGGEQYF. In nucleotides, the CDR3 is TGCAGCGTTGGAGCTGGGGGCGAGCAGTACTTC.